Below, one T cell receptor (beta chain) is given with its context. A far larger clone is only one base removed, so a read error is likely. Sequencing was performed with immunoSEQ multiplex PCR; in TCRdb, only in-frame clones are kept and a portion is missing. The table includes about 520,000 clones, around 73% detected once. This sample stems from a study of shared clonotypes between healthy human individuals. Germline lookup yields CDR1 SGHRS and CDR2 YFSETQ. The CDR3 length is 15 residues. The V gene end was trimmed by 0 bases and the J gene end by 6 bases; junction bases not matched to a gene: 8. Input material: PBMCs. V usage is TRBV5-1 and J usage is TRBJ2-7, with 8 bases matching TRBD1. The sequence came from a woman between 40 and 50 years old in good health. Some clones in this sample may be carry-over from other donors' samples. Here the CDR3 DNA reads TGCGCCAGCAGCTTGGTCGGGACAGGAGGGGGCGAGCAGTACTTC. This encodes CASSLVGTGGGEQYF.